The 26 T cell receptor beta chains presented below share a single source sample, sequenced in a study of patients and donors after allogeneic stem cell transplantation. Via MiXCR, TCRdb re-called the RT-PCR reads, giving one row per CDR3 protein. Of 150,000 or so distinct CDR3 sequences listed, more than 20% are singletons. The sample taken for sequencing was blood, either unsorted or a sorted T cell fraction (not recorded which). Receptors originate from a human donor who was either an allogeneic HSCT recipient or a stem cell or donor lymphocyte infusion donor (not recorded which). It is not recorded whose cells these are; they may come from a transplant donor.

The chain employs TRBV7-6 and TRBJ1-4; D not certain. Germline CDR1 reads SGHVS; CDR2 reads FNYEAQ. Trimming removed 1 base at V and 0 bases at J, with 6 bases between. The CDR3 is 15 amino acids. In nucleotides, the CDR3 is TGTGCCAGCAGCTTAGTGTCGGCAACTAATGAAAAACTGTTTTTT. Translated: CASSLVSATNEKLFF.

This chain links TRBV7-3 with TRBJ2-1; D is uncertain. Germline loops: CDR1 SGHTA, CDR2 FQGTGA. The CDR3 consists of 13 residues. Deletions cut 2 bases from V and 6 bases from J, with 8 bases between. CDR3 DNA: TGTGCCAGCAGCTTACGGCAGTTCAATGAGCAGTTCTTC. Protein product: CASSLRQFNEQFF.

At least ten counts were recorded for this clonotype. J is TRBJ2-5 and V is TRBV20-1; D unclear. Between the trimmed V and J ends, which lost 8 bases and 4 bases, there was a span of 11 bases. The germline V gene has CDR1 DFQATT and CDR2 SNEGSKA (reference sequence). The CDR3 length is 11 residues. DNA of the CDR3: TGCAGTACTTGGGGTGGAGAGACCCAGTACTTC. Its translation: CSTWGGETQYF.

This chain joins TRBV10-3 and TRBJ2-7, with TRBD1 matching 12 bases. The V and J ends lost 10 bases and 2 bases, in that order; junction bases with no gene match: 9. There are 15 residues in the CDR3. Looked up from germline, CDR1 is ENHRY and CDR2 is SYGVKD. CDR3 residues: CATGPGQGATYEQYF. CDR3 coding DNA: TGTGCCACGGGCCCGGGACAGGGGGCCACCTACGAGCAGTACTTC.

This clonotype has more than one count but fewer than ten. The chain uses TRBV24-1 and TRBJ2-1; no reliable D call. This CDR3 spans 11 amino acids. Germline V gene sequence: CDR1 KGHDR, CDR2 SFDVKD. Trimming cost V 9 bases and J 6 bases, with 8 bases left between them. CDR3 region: CATRALNEQFF. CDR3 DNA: TGTGCCACCCGGGCCCTCAATGAGCAGTTCTTC.

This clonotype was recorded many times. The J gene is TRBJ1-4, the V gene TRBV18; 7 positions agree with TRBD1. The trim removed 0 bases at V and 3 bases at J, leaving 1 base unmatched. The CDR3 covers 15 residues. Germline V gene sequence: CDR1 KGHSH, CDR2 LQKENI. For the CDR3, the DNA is TGTGCCAGCTCACCACCGGGACAGCCTAATGAAAAACTGTTTTTT. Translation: CASSPPGQPNEKLFF.

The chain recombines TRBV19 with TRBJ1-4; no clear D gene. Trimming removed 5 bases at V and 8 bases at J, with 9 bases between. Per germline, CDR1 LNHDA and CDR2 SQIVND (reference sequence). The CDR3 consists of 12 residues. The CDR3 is CASSFEVEKLFF. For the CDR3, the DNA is TGTGCCAGTAGTTTCGAGGTGGAAAAACTGTTTTTT.

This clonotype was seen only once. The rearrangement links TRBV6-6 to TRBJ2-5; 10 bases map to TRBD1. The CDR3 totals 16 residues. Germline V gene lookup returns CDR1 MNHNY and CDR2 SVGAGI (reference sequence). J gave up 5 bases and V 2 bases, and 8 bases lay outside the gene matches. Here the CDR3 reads CASSYLQTGGLETQYF. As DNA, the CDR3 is TGTGCCAGCAGTTACCTTCAGACAGGGGGCCTGGAGACCCAGTACTTC.

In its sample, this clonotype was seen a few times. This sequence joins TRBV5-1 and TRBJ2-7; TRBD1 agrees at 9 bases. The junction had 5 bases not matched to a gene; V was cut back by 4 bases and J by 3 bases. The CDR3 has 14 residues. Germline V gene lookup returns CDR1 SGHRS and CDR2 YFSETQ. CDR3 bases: TGCGCCAGCAGCCCGGGACAGGGCCTCTACGAGCAGTACTTC. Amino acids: CASSPGQGLYEQYF.

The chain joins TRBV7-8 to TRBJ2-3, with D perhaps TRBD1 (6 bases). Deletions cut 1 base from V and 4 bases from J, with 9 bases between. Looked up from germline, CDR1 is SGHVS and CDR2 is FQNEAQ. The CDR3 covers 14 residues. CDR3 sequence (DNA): TGTGCCAGCAGCTTAGACAGGGTTCCAGATACGCAGTATTTT. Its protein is CASSLDRVPDTQYF.

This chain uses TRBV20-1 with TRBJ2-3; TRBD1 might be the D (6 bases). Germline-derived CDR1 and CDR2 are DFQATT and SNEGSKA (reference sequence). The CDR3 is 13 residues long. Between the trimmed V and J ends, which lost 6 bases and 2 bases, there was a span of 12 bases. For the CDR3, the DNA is TGCAGTGCCCTTCGGGACATCACAGATACGCAGTATTTT. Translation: CSALRDITDTQYF.

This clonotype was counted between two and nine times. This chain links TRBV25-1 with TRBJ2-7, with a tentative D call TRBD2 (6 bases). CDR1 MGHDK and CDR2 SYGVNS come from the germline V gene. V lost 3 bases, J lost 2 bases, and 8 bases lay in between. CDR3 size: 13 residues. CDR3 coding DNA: TGTGCCAGCAGTGAGTGGGGGGCCTACGAGCAGTACTTC. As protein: CASSEWGAYEQYF.

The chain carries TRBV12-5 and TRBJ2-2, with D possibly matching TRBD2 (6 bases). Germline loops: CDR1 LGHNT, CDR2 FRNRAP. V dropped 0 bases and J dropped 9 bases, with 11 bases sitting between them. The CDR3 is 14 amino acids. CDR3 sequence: CASGLVLGGRELFF. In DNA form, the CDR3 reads TGTGCTAGTGGTTTGGTTTTGGGAGGCCGGGAGCTGTTTTTT.

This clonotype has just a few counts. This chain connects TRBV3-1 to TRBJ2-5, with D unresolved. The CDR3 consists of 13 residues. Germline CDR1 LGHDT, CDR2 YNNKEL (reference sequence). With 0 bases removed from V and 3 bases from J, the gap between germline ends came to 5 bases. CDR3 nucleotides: TGTGCCAGCAGCCAAGACTCAAAAGAGACCCAGTACTTC. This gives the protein CASSQDSKETQYF.

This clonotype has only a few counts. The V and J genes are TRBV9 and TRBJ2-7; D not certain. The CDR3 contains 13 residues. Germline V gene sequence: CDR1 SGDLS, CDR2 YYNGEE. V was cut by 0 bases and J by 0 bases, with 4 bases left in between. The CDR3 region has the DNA TGTGCCAGCAGCGTAGCTGACTCCTACGAGCAGTACTTC. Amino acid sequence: CASSVADSYEQYF.

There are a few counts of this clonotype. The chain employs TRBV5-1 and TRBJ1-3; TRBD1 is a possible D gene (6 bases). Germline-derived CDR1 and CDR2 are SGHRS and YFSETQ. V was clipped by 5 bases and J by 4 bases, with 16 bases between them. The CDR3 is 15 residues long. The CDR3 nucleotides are TGCGCCAGCAGATCCGACACAGGGTGCGGAAACACCATATATTTT. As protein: CASRSDTGCGNTIYF.

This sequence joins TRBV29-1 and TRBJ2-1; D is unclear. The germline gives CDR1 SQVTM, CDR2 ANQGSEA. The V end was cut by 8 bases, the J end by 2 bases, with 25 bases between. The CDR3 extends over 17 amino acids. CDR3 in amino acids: CSPIGYGQSMTYNEQFF. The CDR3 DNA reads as TGCAGCCCCATAGGCTACGGGCAGTCAATGACCTACAATGAGCAGTTCTTC.

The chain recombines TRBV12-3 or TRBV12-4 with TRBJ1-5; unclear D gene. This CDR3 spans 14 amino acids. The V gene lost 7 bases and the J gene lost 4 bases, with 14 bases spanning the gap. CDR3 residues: CASTVGTLNQPQHF. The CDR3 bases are TGTGCCAGCACCGTTGGCACACTTAATCAGCCCCAGCATTTT.

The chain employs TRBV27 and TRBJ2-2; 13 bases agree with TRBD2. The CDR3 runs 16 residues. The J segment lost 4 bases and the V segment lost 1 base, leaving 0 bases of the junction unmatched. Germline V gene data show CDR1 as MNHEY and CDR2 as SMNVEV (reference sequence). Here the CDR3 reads CASSLWTSGSTGELFF. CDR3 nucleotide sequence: TGTGCCAGCAGTTTATGGACTAGCGGGAGCACCGGGGAGCTGTTTTTT.

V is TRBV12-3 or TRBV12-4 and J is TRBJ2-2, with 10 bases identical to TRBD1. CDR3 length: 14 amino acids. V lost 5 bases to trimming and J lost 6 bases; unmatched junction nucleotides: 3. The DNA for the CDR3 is TGTGCCAGCAGTCCGGGACAGGGGCCCGGGGAGCTGTTTTTT. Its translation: CASSPGQGPGELFF.

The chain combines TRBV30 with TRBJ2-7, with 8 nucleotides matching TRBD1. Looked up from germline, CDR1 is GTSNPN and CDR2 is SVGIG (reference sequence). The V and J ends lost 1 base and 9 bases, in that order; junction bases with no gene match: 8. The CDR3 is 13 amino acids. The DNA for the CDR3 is TGTGCCTGGAGTGCCAGGGGGCTAGAGCGGCAGTACTTC. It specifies CAWSARGLERQYF.

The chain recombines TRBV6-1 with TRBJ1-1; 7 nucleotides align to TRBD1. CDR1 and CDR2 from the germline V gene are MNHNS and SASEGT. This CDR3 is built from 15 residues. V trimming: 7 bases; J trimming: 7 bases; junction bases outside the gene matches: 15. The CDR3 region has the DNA TGTGCCAGCAAAAAGGACAGGCTAATTCCTGGTGAAGCTTTCTTT. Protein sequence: CASKKDRLIPGEAFF.

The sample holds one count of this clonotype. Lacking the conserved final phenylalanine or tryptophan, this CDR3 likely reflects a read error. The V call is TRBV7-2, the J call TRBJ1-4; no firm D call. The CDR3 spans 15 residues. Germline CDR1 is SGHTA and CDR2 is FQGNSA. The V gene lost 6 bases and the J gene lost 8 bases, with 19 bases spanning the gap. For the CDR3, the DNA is TGTGCCAGCAGGTTAAGCGTGCACACAAAAGAAAAACTGTTTTTG. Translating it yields CASRLSVHTKEKLFL.

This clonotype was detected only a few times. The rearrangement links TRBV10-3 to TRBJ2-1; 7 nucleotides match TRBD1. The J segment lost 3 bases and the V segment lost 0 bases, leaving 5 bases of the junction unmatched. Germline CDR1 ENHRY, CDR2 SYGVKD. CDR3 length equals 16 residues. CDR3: CAISESMGQIYNEQFF. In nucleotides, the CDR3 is TGTGCCATCAGTGAGTCTATGGGACAGATCTACAATGAGCAGTTCTTC.

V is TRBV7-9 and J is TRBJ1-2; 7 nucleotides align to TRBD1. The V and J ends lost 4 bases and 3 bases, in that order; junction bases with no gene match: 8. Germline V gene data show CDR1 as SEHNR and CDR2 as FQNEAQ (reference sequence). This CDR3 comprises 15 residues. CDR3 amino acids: CASSSSDRIHYGYTF. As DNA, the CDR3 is TGTGCCAGCAGCTCTTCGGACAGGATCCACTATGGCTACACCTTC.

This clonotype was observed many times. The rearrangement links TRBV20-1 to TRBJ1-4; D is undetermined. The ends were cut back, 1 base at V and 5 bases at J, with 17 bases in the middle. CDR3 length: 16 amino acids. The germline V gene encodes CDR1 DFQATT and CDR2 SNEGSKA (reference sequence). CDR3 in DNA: TGCAGTGCTAGAGTGGTAACAGTGGTTGGAAATGAAAAACTGTTTTTT. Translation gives CSARVVTVVGNEKLFF.